This entry is about one T cell receptor (beta chain). This record comes from a study of OX40 agonist ivuxolimab in advanced cancers. Trimming at V came to 0 bases and at J to 8 bases, leaving 5 bases not matched to a gene. From germline, CDR1 is MNHNY and CDR2 SVGAGI (reference sequence). This CDR3 region has 16 residues. Only in-frame clones appear in the TCRdb table, and some are missing; sequencing was by immunoSEQ multiplex PCR. The top ten hold 0.95% to 1.5% of the sample, which has 70,000 or so clones, roughly 80% seen once. This specimen consisted of CD4+ or CD8+ T cells sorted from blood, obtained in a trial of the OX40 agonist ivuxolimab. This clonotype originated in an adult with an advanced solid tumor such as melanoma, head and neck, liver or kidney cancer. This chain joins TRBV6-6 and TRBJ2-1; 12 bases align to TRBD2. The CDR3 loop reads CASSYSRLAGGDEQFF. CDR3 in DNA: TGTGCCAGCAGTTACTCGCGTCTAGCGGGGGGGGATGAGCAGTTCTTC.